This T cell receptor (beta chain) was captured in a study of blood T cell repertoires in COVID-19. This CDR3 region has 12 residues. Germline V gene lookup returns CDR1 MNHEY and CDR2 SMNVEV (reference sequence). The junction had 5 bases not matched to a gene; V was cut back by 11 bases and J by 5 bases. Clones were read by immunoSEQ multiplex PCR, and TCRdb kept only the in-frame ones, dropping some. Of some 150,000 clones detected, approximately 83% appear once; the ten largest clones hold roughly 8%. The gene calls are TRBV27 and TRBJ2-1; 8 nucleotides match TRBD1. The sequenced sample was peripheral blood. This TCR was sampled from a woman in her fifties or sixties with COVID-19, enrolled during active disease. The CDR3 loop reads CASGTGDNEQFF. As DNA, the CDR3 is TGTGCCTCAGGGACAGGAGACAATGAGCAGTTCTTC.